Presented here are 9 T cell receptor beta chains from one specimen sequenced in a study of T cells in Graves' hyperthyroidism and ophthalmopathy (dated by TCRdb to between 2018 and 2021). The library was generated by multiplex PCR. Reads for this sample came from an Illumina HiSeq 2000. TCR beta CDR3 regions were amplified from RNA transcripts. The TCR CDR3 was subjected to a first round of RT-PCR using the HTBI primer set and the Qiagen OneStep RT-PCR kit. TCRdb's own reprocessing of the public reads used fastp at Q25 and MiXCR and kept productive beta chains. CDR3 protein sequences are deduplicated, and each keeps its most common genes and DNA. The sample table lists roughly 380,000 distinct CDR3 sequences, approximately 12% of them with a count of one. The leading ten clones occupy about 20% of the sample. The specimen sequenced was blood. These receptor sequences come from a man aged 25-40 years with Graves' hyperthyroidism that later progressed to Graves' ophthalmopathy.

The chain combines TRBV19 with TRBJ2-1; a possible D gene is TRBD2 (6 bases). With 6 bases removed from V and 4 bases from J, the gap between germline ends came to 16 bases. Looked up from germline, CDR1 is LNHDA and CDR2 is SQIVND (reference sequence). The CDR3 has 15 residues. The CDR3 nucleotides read TGTGCCAGTAGACCGGGGGAGAAACGTTACAATGAGCAGTTCTTC. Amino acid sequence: CASRPGEKRYNEQFF.

The CDR3 DNA follows: TGTGCCAGCAGCAGCCCGACCAGCGGGGGGGTAGCCAAAAACATTCAGTACTTC. Translating gives CASSSPTSGGVAKNIQYF. The V and J genes are TRBV7-9 and TRBJ2-4, with 10 bases lining up with TRBD2. This CDR3 spans 18 amino acids. V lost 5 bases and J lost 0; bases outside the gene matches: 10. Germline CDR1 is SEHNR and CDR2 is FQNEAQ (reference sequence).

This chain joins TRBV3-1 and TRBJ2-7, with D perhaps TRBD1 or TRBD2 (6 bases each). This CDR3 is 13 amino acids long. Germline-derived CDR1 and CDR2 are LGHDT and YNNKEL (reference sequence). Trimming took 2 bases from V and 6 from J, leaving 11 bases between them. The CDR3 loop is CASSQIGGGEQYF. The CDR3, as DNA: TGTGCCAGCAGCCAAATCGGAGGGGGCGAGCAGTACTTC.

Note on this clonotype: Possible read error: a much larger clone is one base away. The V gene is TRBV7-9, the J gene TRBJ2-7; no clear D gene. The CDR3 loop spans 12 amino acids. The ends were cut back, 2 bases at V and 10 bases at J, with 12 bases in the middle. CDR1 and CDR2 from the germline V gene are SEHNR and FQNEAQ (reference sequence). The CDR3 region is CASSLLGGDQYF. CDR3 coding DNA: TGTGCCAGCAGCTTATTGGGCGGCGATCAGTACTTC.

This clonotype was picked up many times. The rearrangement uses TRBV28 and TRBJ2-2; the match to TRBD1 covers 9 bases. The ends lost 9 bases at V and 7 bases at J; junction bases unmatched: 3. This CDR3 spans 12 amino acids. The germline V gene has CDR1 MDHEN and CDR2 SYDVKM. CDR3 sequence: CASYRGLGELFF. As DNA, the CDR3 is TGTGCCAGTTACAGGGGGCTCGGGGAGCTGTTTTTT.

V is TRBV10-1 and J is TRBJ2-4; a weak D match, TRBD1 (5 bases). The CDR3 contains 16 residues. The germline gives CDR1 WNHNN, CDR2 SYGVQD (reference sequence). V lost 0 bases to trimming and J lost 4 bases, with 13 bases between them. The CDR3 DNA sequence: TGCGCCAGCAGTGAGTCCGGAGCAGGGCTAAAAAACATTCAGTACTTC. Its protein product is CASSESGAGLKNIQYF.

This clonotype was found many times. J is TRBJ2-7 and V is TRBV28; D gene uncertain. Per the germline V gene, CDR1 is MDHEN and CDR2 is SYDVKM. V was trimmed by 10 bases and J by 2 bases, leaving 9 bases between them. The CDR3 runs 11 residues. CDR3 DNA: TGTGCCACCGGTAAGACCTACGAGCAGTACTTC. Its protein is CATGKTYEQYF.

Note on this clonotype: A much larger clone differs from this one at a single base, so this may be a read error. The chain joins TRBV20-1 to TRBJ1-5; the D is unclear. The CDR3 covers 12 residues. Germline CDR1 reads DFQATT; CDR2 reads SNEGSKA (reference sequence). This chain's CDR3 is CSASRINQPRHF. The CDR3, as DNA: TGCAGTGCTAGTAGGATAAATCAGCCCCGGCATTTT.

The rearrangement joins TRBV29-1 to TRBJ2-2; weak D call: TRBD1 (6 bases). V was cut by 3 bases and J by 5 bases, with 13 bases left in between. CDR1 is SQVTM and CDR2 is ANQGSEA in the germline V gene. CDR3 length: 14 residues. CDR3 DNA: TGCAGCGTTGAGGGGGCGGTCGTAACCGGGGAGCTGTTTTTT. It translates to CSVEGAVVTGELFF.